The source of this T cell receptor (beta chain) is a study of regulatory T cells in long-lasting Graves disease. Time point denoted: newly diagnosed GD, antithyroid drugs for less than 3 months. The TCR library was made from RNA extracted from PBMCs. Both iRepertoire HTBI primers and Arm-PCR of CDR3 regions were used to build the TCR beta libraries. TCRdb processed the multiplex PCR reads anew with MiXCR; each CDR3 protein has one entry. The table includes roughly 610,000 distinct CDR3 sequences, about 16% detected once. The CDR3 runs 14 residues. Trimming took 3 bases from V and 4 from J, leaving 12 bases between them. Germline V gene sequence: CDR1 MGHDK, CDR2 SYGVNS. These data are also associated with another study on T cells in Graves' hyperthyroidism and ophthalmopathy. Per that study: HTBI primers were employed in a first-round RT-PCR of the TCR CDR3.

The sample in question was peripheral blood mononuclear cells (PBMCs), obtained at new diagnosis, from a patient treated with antithyroid drugs. The chain uses TRBV25-1 and TRBJ1-1; D might be TRBD1 (6 bases). This TCR derives from a man aged 18 to 35 with Graves disease. CDR3 residues: CASSDTGKVTEAFF. CDR3 in DNA: TGTGCCAGCAGTGATACAGGGAAGGTCACTGAAGCTTTCTTT.